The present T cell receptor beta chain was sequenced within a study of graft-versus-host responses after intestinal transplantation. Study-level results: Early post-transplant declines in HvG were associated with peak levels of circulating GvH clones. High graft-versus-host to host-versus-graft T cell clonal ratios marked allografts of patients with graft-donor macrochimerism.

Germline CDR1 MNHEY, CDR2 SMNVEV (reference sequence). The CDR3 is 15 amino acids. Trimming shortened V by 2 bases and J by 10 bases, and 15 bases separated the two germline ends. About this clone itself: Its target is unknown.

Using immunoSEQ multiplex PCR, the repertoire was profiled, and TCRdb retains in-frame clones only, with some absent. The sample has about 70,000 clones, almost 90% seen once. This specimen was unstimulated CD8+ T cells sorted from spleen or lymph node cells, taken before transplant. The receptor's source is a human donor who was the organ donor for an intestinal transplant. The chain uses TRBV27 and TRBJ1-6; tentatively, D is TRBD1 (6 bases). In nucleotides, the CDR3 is TGTGCCAGCAGTTTAGGGACATTGGGTTGGTCACCCCTCCACTTT. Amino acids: CASSLGTLGWSPLHF.